This T cell receptor (beta chain) was recovered during a study of CD8 T cells in Susac syndrome (dated by TCRdb to the late 2010s). Looking at the study overall: Whether CD8+ T cell activation and differentiation in Susac syndrome was antigen driven was tested using repertoire sequencing.

Deletion took 0 bases off V and 0 bases off J, with a span of 11 bases between the germline ends. The CDR3 runs 15 amino acids, cysteine and phenylalanine included. CDR3 DNA only is kept here, 45 bases in frame from base 1. Via the germline V gene (reference sequence), CDR1 is DFQATT and CDR2 SNEGSKA. Peripheral blood CD8+ and CD4+ T cells from healthy donors, Susac syndrome patients and multiple sclerosis patients were profiled using high-throughput TCR beta sequencing. The multiple sclerosis controls were treatment-naive patients who had stable or active relapsing-remitting disease and met the revised McDonald criteria. Bulk CD8+ and CD4+ T cells were purified magnetically by negative isolation, whereas CD8+ TEMRA cells were enriched by FACS. Blood was collected in EDTA tubes and processed within 24 hours, with PBMCs isolated through density gradient centrifugation. PBMCs destined for TCR sequencing were cryopreserved in liquid nitrogen and later thawed in a 37 °C water bath. A purity of at least 90% was achieved for sorted or isolated CD4+, CD8+ and CD8+ TEMRA cells.

RNA was extracted with the RNeasy kit and roughly 0.5 to 1 ug was reverse transcribed using random hexamers. TCR beta CDR3 regions were amplified with the immunoSEQ multiplex PCR assay covering 54 Vbeta and 13 Jbeta segments. PCR amplification bias was corrected using a synthetic template baseline for primer optimization and computational correction. Turning to the authors' computational methods: Reads were assigned to V, D and J genes according to IMGT and analyzed in immunoSEQ Analyzer, with only productive sequences retained. To calculate clonality, Shannon entropy was normalized by log2 of the number of productive unique sequences and then subtracted from one. For each patient and control, public and private clones were evaluated within the 100 most prevalent clones. A clone was defined as Susac-specific if it was absent from the healthy and MS cohorts, from about a thousand published viral clones and from other ImmuneACCESS disease sequences. TCRdb cleaned the public reads at Q25 with fastp, built clones with MiXCR and kept in-frame beta chains. Every CDR3 protein is listed once, alongside the most common genes and DNA of its rows. The V and J calls come from TCRdb's annotation, not from the publication. The sample table contains approximately 140,000 distinct CDR3 sequences; only one count was recorded for around 95% of them. The ten largest clones add up to 0.095% to 0.14% of the sample.

What the research found in general, with its limitations: The TCR sequencing and HLA analysis was acknowledged to have included a relatively small number of individuals.

In regard to this clonotype: Its antigen has not been determined. Nothing much larger sits one base from this clone, and base qualities are not available.

This sequence was found in a human donor with multiple sclerosis. The receptor chain draws on TRBV20-1 and TRBJ1-2; the D gene is possibly TRBD1, with 5 bases matching. Material: CD4+ T cells from PBMCs. The DNA sequence reads TGCAGTGCTAGAGACAGGGCAACTTCTAACTATGGCTACACCTTC. Its amino acids are CSARDRATSNYGYTF.